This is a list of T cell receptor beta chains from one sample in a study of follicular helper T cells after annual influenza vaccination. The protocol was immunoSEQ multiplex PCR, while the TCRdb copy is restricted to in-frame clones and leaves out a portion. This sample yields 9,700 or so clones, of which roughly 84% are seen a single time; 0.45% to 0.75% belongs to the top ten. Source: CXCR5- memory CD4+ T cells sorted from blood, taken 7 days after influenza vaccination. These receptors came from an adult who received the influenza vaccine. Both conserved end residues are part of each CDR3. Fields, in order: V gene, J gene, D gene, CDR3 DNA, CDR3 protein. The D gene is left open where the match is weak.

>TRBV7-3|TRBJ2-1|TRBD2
TGTGCCAGCAGCCCCCTAGCGGGGGGGTACAATGAGCAGTTCTTC
CASSPLAGGYNEQFF
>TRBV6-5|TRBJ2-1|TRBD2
TGTGCCAGCAGTTCGGGACTAGCGGGAACTGAGCAGTTCTTC
CASSSGLAGTEQFF
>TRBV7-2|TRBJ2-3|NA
TGTGCCTGCCGTCAGGGGTACGGTGCAGATACGCAGTATTTT
CACRQGYGADTQYF
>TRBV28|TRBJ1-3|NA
TGTGCCAGCACCAACGGTGAGGCGAACTCTGGAAACACCATATATTTT
CASTNGEANSGNTIYF
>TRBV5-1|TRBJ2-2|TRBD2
TGCGCCAGCAGCACGGGACTAGATAGCGGGGAGCTGTTTTTT
CASSTGLDSGELFF
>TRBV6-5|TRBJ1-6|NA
TGTGCCAGCAGTCAAGGGGCGATTTTTAATTCACCCCTCCACTTT
CASSQGAIFNSPLHF
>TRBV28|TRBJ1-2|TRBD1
TGTGCCAGCAGCCCCGGGACAGGGGGGCATGGCTACACCTTC
CASSPGTGGHGYTF
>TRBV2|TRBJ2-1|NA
TGTGCCAGCAAAACGGACCTAATCATCGACGAGCAGTTCTTC
CASKTDLIIDEQFF
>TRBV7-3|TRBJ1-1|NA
TGTGCCAGCAGCCGGCAAAAGAACACTGAAGCTTTCTTT
CASSRQKNTEAFF
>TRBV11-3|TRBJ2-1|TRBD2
TGTGCCCCCGAGGGAGGGAACAATGAGCAGTTCTTC
CAPEGGNNEQFF